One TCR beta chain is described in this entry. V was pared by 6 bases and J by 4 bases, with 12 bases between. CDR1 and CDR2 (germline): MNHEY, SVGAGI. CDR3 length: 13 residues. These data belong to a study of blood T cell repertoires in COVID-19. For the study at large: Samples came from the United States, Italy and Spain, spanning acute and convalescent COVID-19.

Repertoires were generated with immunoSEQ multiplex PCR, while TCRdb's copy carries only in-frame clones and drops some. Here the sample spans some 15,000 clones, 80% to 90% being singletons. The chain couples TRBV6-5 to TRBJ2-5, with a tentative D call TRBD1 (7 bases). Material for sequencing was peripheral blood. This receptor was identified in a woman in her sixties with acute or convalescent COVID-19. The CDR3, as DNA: TGTGCCAGCAGGGAGCAGGGGGGAGAGACCCAGTACTTC. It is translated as CASREQGGETQYF.